This T cell receptor (beta chain) was recovered during a study of cytomegalovirus exposure and HLA in healthy donors listed by TCRdb under 2017. A note on the overall study: According to an earlier analysis of 587 of the donors, about 179 million T cells yielded 117 million unique TCR beta sequences and 276 Gb of sequence data. An early release that covered roughly 600 HLA-typed donors contained around 330 gigabases of sequencing data and tens of millions of unique TCR sequences. The genetic ancestry cluster associated with self-reported Caucasian donors included 81% of the 398 genotyped donors. The study aimed to test whether signatures of past pathogen exposure could be identified by cataloging public T cell receptors. The T cell repertoires of 670 or so subjects were profiled by immunosequencing and related to cytomegalovirus serostatus. Besides the first cohort of roughly 700 subjects, a separate validation cohort made up of 120 or so different subjects was used. To predict cytomegalovirus infection status, the study brought together high-throughput TCR immunosequencing, statistical association of individual TCRs with disease status, and machine learning. In a later analysis, previously published TCR beta repertoires from fewer than 750 donors were re-analyzed and high-resolution HLA genotyping was added so that TCR occurrence patterns could be studied. Rather than using new phenotypic data, the later analysis identified candidate immune exposures from TCR beta sequences and from how often those sequences occurred across donors. An earlier analysis of around 540 of the donors applied high-throughput TCR beta sequencing to assess whether each TCR beta V gene segment acted as functional or pseudogenic. Alongside the repertoire data, information on donor age, sex, ethnicity and CMV serostatus was compiled. A later genetic analysis used genome-wide SNP genotypes for 398 of the 666 donors, treating that subset as a discovery cohort. Every discovery cohort repertoire had been produced on one sequencing platform. Class I and class II HLA loci were covered by the typing at four-digit resolution. Typing coverage differed by locus: A, B, C, DRB1 and DQB1 were typed in about 620-640 donors, DQA1 in 500 to 550, DPA1 in approximately 610, and DPB1 in 472. Roughly 5 DR-DQ haplotypes were handled as single units for association and clustering, since linkage in the cohort was strong. Among some 410 genotyped donors of the cohort, an average of about 240,000 unique TCR beta nucleotide sequences was sequenced per donor, of which 15% to 20% were non-productive.

In total, 500 to 700 healthy bone marrow donors made up the cohort. All cohort members were sampled while nominally healthy, although unrecorded immune exposures were likely present. The donor was CMV seronegative and was included in the group of under 450 seronegative cohort members. Each donor provided a peripheral blood sample, and peripheral blood mononuclear cells were used for TCR beta sequencing. The Qiagen DNeasy Blood Extraction Kit was used to extract genomic DNA from the blood cell samples. About this clone: Which antigen it targets is not known. No clone much larger than this one lies a single base away; base qualities are absent.

The CDR3 has 15 amino acids, counting the end cysteine and phenylalanine. Left in the record is the CDR3 DNA by itself, 45 bases read in frame from the first base. V sheds 3 bases and J sheds 6 bases, leaving 16 bases between their ends. The germline V gene yields MDHEN for CDR1 and SYDVKM for CDR2. The full study reports these points: A further reported finding was that TCR beta sequences accurately predicted the HLA-A and HLA-B alleles for most subjects in the first cohort. According to a later genetic analysis, donors in an Asian-associated ancestry cluster had fewer N-insertions in productive TCRs than the approximately 700-donor mean. A later analysis found that TCR association rates varied across HLA loci, with DRB1 alleles showing the most associated TCRs and HLA-C alleles the fewest. The study gave a list of 150 to 200 TCR beta chains associated with cytomegalovirus. CMV serostatus was the only immune exposure information available for the cohort. The classifier was reported to diagnose cytomegalovirus status with high specificity and sensitivity in both the original and validation cohorts. Some 15 rarely observed V segments, including chromosome 9 orphons, were excluded from the earlier analysis of some 590 of the donors because counts were too low. A later analysis found that most CMV-associated TCR beta chains appeared HLA-restricted, with HLA associations seemingly driven largely by CMV exposure. The authors suggested that the approach could potentially be extended to other disease states and immunological phenotypes. The presence/absence analyses assumed that sequencing depth was roughly uniform across donors, and that assumption may not be true. Compared with equally common non-associated chains, HLA-associated TCR beta chains in a later analysis were more clonally expanded and had lower generation probabilities. In this cohort, only TCR beta chains were sequenced, and detectable features were limited by the absence of alpha or paired-chain data. Assigning TCR associations to individual alleles was difficult when HLA alleles, especially DR and DQ, strongly co-occurred. V-gene and J-gene trimming of TCR beta chains was associated with a missense DCLRE1C variant in a later genetic analysis, and the association was replicated in an independent cohort. Correlated functional status among segregating V segments might reflect linkage disequilibrium, but an unknown experimental factor could not be ruled out. At a false discovery rate of 0.05, a later analysis linked around 17,000 TCR beta sequences to specific HLA alleles. Three of the identified cytomegalovirus-associated TCR beta chains were confirmed in vitro to be specific for cytomegalovirus antigens. While some public TCRs were present in many individuals, most TCR sequences turned up only very rarely across donors. HLA typing was unavailable for some donors at each locus, so association tests used only the typed subset. Several of the top co-occurrence clusters appeared to be linked to parvovirus B19, influenza, CMV and Epstein-Barr virus, according to a later analysis. A cluster of highly shared sequence variants was judged likely to represent a technical artifact of the sequencing pipeline. Some IMGT-functional V segments, including TRBV6-2 and TRBV6-3, could not be told apart with the 87-base-pair reads, so those segments were excluded. In an earlier analysis of 587 of the donors, most TCR beta V segments appeared in productive rearrangements about 90% or about 30% of the time, broadly matching IMGT annotations.

Preparation of the library involved the immunoSEQ multiplex PCR assay. The multiplex PCR relied on a mix of 60 forward primers for TCR Vbeta segments and 13 reverse primers for TCR Jbeta segments. The CDR3 region of rearranged TCR beta genes was amplified from genomic DNA by a multiplex PCR assay. On the Illumina HiSeq System, the amplified TCR beta libraries were sequenced as 87-base-pair reads. The published analysis was carried out like this. A later analysis counted about 80 million unique TCR beta chains across the 666 repertoires, and roughly 9.9 million of these chains were shared by at least two donors. Raw reads were error-corrected and collapsed into unique sequences by a nearest-neighbor algorithm in which closely related sequences were merged to remove PCR and sequencing errors. V, D and J gene segments were assigned by aligning CDR3 sequences to IMGT reference sequences. For a sequence to be retained, at least a six-nucleotide match to both a V gene segment and a J gene segment was required. Rearrangements were classified as productive when the CDR3 lacked stop codons and remained in frame with V and J, and all other rearrangements were classified as non-productive. CDR3 was defined by IMGT convention, running from the second conserved V-encoded cysteine to the conserved J-encoded phenylalanine. In an earlier analysis of more than 550 of the donors, sequences lacking an unambiguous match to a single V gene segment were excluded. In an earlier analysis of several hundred of the donors, a V segment was called functional when productive rearrangements were above 56.7%, and segregating when the standard deviation between donors exceeded 5%. A statistical classification framework was built to diagnose cytomegalovirus status from the catalog of TCR beta chain sequences. In a later analysis, V and J genes were assigned by comparing TCR nucleotide sequences against IMGT/GENE-DB human TR gene sequences. In a later analysis, CDR3 sequences and most-parsimonious VDJ recombination scenarios were assigned using the TCRdist pipeline. A later analysis defined each TCR beta chain by its CDR3 amino acid sequence plus V-gene family, and excluded reads lacking a unique V-gene family. To address suspected cross-contamination and a sequencing artifact, a later analysis removed roughly 640 highly shared, low-generation-probability nucleotide sequences. For each public chain, a later analysis derived a clonal expansion index from normalized ranks of inferred template counts within each repertoire. A later analysis computed generation probabilities with a VDJ recombination model fitted to out-of-frame rearrangements, and checked the results against IGoR. Hypergeometric tests were used in a later analysis to score TCR-TCR, TCR-HLA and TCR-CMV co-occurrence, with a repertoire-size bias correction applied to the TCR pairs. In a later analysis, false discovery rates were estimated by permuting HLA or CMV assignments 20 times. In a later analysis, co-occurring TCRs were grouped using DBSCAN, with TCRdist sequence similarity added in when clustering inside HLA-allele-positive subsets. Repertoires with fewer than 30,000 or more than 120,000 public chains were left out of co-occurrence clustering, as were about five repertoires with anomalous nucleotide sharing. TCRdb re-hosts the immuneACCESS table, in-frame sequences only. Its copies lack some clones; in the studies checked, an unresolved V gene accounts for under half of them, and the cause for the rest is not known. The V and J calls and the clone size are those of that table, but D and trimming were determined from the DNA. The sample data list just over 200,000 clones, and more than 65% of these were observed just once. The ten largest make up around 1.7% of the sample.

The material sequenced was PBMCs. This sequence was found in a man aged 45 to 65 in good health and CMV-seronegative. The chain is made from TRBV28 and TRBJ2-3; perhaps TRBD2 is the D gene, with 5 bases matching. In nucleotide form, the sequence is TGTGCCAGCAGTTTTCGGCGGGCCGGGTCGGATACGCAGTATTTT. The translation is CASSFRRAGSDTQYF.